This passage covers 31 T cell receptor beta chains from one sample sequenced in a study of tumor-infiltrating lymphocytes in primary liver carcinoma. Total RNA (around 510 ng) served as template for TCR beta cDNA synthesis primed by a constant-region primer. Investigators got TCR beta libraries out of three nested multiplex PCR rounds, done with slightly modified ARM-PCR. The study ran its first two PCR rounds for approximately 10 cycles each, using TRBV1-TRBV30 forward primers and a C-beta reverse primer. TCRdb fed the multiplex PCR reads into MiXCR, producing one record per CDR3 protein. The profile shows about 190,000 distinct CDR3 sequences, around 85% of them singletons. Without any cell sorting, roughly 18-31 mg of bulk tissue yielded co-extracted RNA and DNA. Sample: tumor tissue from primary liver carcinoma. These receptors came from a man aged 35 to 55 with primary liver carcinoma and hepatitis B virus infection.

On this clonotype itself: The junction differs from germline at one of its ends, possibly a read error. This rearrangement joins TRBV29-1 to TRBJ2-7; the D gene is possibly TRBD1 (5 bases). CDR3 length equals 12 residues. Per germline, CDR1 SQVTM and CDR2 ANQGSEA. DNA for the CDR3: TGCAGCGTTGTGGCAGGGCCACTCGAGCAGTATTTC. Translated, it gives CSVVAGPLEQYF.

Points on this clonotype: An end of the junction differs from the germline gene, which may be a read error. The chain combines TRBV6-5 with TRBJ1-2; 7 nucleotides line up with TRBD1. This CDR3 is built from 13 residues. Germline values: CDR1 MNHEY, CDR2 SVGAGI. Written as DNA, the CDR3 is TGTTCCAGCAGTAAAACAGGGGAAGATGGCTGCACCTTC. It codes for CSSSKTGEDGCTF.

In its sample, this clonotype was seen once. At one end the junction does not follow the germline gene, possibly because of a read error. The rearrangement joins TRBV4-1 to TRBJ2-3, with TRBD2 matching over 7 bases. The germline V gene encodes CDR1 MGHRA and CDR2 YSYEKL. This CDR3 has 16 amino acids. In DNA, the CDR3 is TGCACCAGCAGCCAAGAAACTAGCGTGAGTGCAGATACGCAGTATTTT. Translated: CTSSQETSVSADTQYF.

About this clonotype: As the CDR3 is not closed by the conserved phenylalanine or tryptophan, this likely results from a read error. The genes are TRBV4-1 and TRBJ2-5; a weak D match, TRBD2 (6 bases). This CDR3 region has 14 residues. Germline CDR1 MGHRA, CDR2 YSYEKL. CDR3 sequence (DNA): TGCGCCAACAGCCTCACGGGGGAACAAGAGACCCAGTACTTA. Its translation: CANSLTGEQETQYL.

Concerning this clonotype itself: As the CDR3 is not closed by the conserved phenylalanine or tryptophan, this likely results from a read error. This chain joins TRBV29-1 and TRBJ2-1; D call uncertain. Germline CDR1 and CDR2: SQVTM and ANQGSEA. The CDR3 is 15 residues long. Between the trimmed V and J ends, which lost 4 bases and 7 bases, there was a span of 20 bases. DNA of the CDR3: TGCAGCGTTGTCCCACTTGTGGGAATGGGGAATGAGCAGTTCATC. Protein sequence: CSVVPLVGMGNEQFI.

As concerns this clonotype: One junction end does not reproduce the germline sequence, and a read error may be involved. The genes are TRBV5-1 and TRBJ1-1; 9 bases are shared with TRBD1. Per the germline V gene, CDR1 is SGHRS and CDR2 is YFSETQ. The CDR3 has 15 residues. CDR3 nucleotide sequence: TGCGCCAGCAGTACCGGACAGGGGAGGGGCACTAAAGCTTTCTTT. Translated, it gives CASSTGQGRGTKAFF.

This clonotype was seen many times. The rearrangement links TRBV28 to TRBJ2-5; D uncertain. In germline, CDR1 is MDHEN, CDR2 SYDVKM. The germline V and J ends were trimmed by 3 bases and 2 bases, with 7 bases remaining between them. The CDR3 covers 13 residues. The chain's CDR3 is CASSFLVQETQYF. The CDR3 DNA follows: TGTGCCAGCAGTTTCCTAGTTCAAGAGACCCAGTACTTC.

The J gene is TRBJ2-7, the V gene TRBV29-1, with D perhaps matching TRBD2 (5 bases). This CDR3 spans 15 amino acids. Per germline, CDR1 SQVTM and CDR2 ANQGSEA. The V end was cut by 1 base, the J end by 7 bases, with 20 bases between. CDR3 DNA: TGCAGCGTTGAAGTTCCGGGTGGGAGCTCATATGAGCAGTACTTC. Amino acids: CSVEVPGGSSYEQYF.

This clonotype was picked up one time. At one end, the junction sequence differs from germline, possibly due to a read error. This chain connects TRBV28 to TRBJ2-5; the D call may be TRBD1 or TRBD2 (5 bases each). This CDR3 has 14 amino acids. Germline CDR1 reads MDHEN; CDR2 reads SYDVKM. CDR3: CASCGDHLRQTLYF. The CDR3 nucleotides are TGTGCCAGCTGTGGGGACCACCTCAGGCAGACCCTGTACTTC.

In this sample, this clonotype turned up a few times. The CDR3 sequence is CASSRRDTANTGELFF. For the CDR3, the DNA is TGTGCCAGCAGCCGCCGGGACACCGCGAACACCGGGGAGCTGTTTTTT. The gene calls are TRBV9 and TRBJ2-2, with a tentative D call TRBD1 (6 bases). The V end was cut by 4 bases, the J end by 0 bases, with 13 bases between. This CDR3 contains 16 residues. The germline CDR1 and CDR2 sequences are SGDLS and YYNGEE.

Comments on this clonotype: Sequence at one end of the junction differs from germline and may be a read error. The rearrangement links TRBV5-1 to TRBJ2-6; D not certain. The germline CDR1 and CDR2 sequences are SGHRS and YFSETQ. The CDR3 length is 18 residues. For the CDR3, the DNA is TGCGTCAGCAGTTTCTCCGTTGGATCACCCTCGGGGGCCAACGTCCTGACTTTC. This gives the protein CVSSFSVGSPSGANVLTF.

Details on this clonotype: Compared with germline, one end of the junction differs, possibly owing to a read error. V is TRBV4-1 and J is TRBJ1-3; unclear D gene. Germline loops: CDR1 MGHRA, CDR2 YSYEKL. CDR3 length: 17 residues. The DNA for the CDR3 is TGCGCCAGGAGCCAAGATTCCCCTACTCACTATGGAAACACCATATATTTT. Its protein is CARSQDSPTHYGNTIYF.

This clonotype was picked up one time. Being one base from a much bigger clone, this may be a read error. The chain recombines TRBV2 with TRBJ1-2; D is perhaps TRBD1 (5 bases). Germline lookup yields CDR1 SNHLY and CDR2 FYNNEI. The length of the CDR3 is 14 residues. CDR3 region: CASRRSDRSYDYTF. CDR3 nucleotide sequence: TGTGCCAGCAGAAGATCCGACAGAAGCTATGACTACACCTTC. The full variable domain, with the rest looked up from reference TRBV2 and TRBJ1-2, is EPEVTQTPSHQVTQMGQEVILRCVPISNHLYFYWYRQILGQKVEFLVSFYNNEISEKSEIFDDQFSVERPDGSNFTLKIRSTKLEDSAMYFCASRRSDRSYDYTFGSGTRLTVV.

On this clonotype itself: Because the CDR3 is missing its conserved closing phenylalanine or tryptophan, this is likely a read error. V is TRBV11-3 and J is TRBJ1-1; D remains unclear. Germline loops: CDR1 SGHNT, CDR2 YENEEA. The CDR3 is made up of 13 amino acids. The CDR3 sequence is CTSSKATGTDAFS. The CDR3, as DNA: TGTACCAGCAGCAAGGCCACGGGTACTGACGCTTTCTCT.

Comments on this clonotype: Given the absence of the conserved phenylalanine or tryptophan at the CDR3 end, a read error is likely. The chain combines TRBV30 with TRBJ1-1; D gene uncertain. The CDR3 is 13 amino acids. From germline, CDR1 is GTSNPN and CDR2 SVGIG (reference sequence). V lost 7 bases to trimming and J lost 4 bases, with 16 bases between them. CDR3 nucleotides: TGTGCCTTGAGCGTAAGACCGGCCACTGAAGCTTTCCTT. Translating it yields CALSVRPATEAFL.

Notes on this clonotype: Germline and junction disagree at one end, which may indicate a read error. The CDR3 loop reads CASSVGTVGSYEQHF. CDR3 sequence (DNA): TGTGCCAGCAGTGTCGGGACGGTGGGCTCCTACGAGCAGCACTTC. The chain couples TRBV6-1 to TRBJ2-7; D may match TRBD1 or TRBD2 (5 bases each). Germline assignment: CDR1 MNHNS and CDR2 SASEGT. The CDR3 runs to 15 residues.

Worth noting for this clonotype: Because the CDR3 is missing its conserved closing phenylalanine or tryptophan, this is likely a read error. In DNA form, the CDR3 reads TGTGCCAGCAACTATACAGGACCTCTCTCCGGGGAGCTGTTTTTG. Its translation: CASNYTGPLSGELFL. V gene TRBV11-1 combines with J gene TRBJ2-2, with D tentatively TRBD1 (5 bases). V was pared by 7 bases and J by 6 bases, with 18 bases between. The germline V gene has CDR1 SGHAT and CDR2 FQDESV (reference sequence). The CDR3 loop spans 15 amino acids.

To note about this clonotype: This likely comes from a read error, as the CDR3 has no conserved phenylalanine or tryptophan at its end. V usage is TRBV29-1 and J usage is TRBJ1-2, with 12 bases aligning to TRBD1. V trimming: 8 bases; J trimming: 2 bases; junction bases outside the gene matches: 9. Germline assignment: CDR1 SQVTM and CDR2 ANQGSEA. This CDR3 spans 15 amino acids. The chain's CDR3 is CSMSGQGAGNYGYTL. The DNA of the CDR3 is TGCAGCATGTCGGGACAGGGGGCCGGCAACTATGGCTACACCTTA.

The chain uses TRBV5-5 and TRBJ2-7; weak D call: TRBD2 (5 bases). Germline values: CDR1 SGHKS, CDR2 YYEKEE (reference sequence). The CDR3 sequence is 16 residues long. Trimming stripped 3 bases from V and 7 bases from J, with 23 bases between. Here the CDR3 reads CASSSVIGVGVWEQYF. The CDR3 DNA sequence: TGTGCCAGCAGCTCGGTTATAGGTGTGGGAGTATGGGAGCAGTACTTC.

This clonotype was counted at least ten times. The chain links TRBV5-4 to TRBJ2-5; D remains unclear. From germline, CDR1 is SGHNT and CDR2 YYREEE (reference sequence). The V end lost 4 bases, the J end lost 5 bases, and 12 bases lay between the germline ends. CDR3 length equals 13 residues. CDR3 in DNA: TGTGCCAGCAGCCCCCAAAACGGCGAGACCCAGTACTTC. It encodes CASSPQNGETQYF.

The chain combines TRBV5-6 with TRBJ2-5; no firm D call. Between the trimmed V and J ends, which lost 6 bases and 5 bases, there was a span of 14 bases. Germline CDR1 reads SGHDT; CDR2 reads YYEEEE. There are 13 residues in the CDR3. This CDR3 is CASTLSTRETQYF. CDR3 coding DNA: TGTGCCAGCACCCTTAGCACCCGGGAGACCCAGTACTTC.

The chain carries TRBV29-1 and TRBJ2-3, with D possibly being TRBD1 (6 bases). CDR1 SQVTM and CDR2 ANQGSEA come from the germline V gene. V was pared by 6 bases and J by 0 bases, with 19 bases between. This CDR3 comprises 16 residues. CDR3 protein: CSVFGVDRRSTDTQYF. In DNA form, the CDR3 reads TGCAGCGTCTTTGGAGTGGACAGACGTAGCACAGATACGCAGTATTTT.

Notes on this clonotype: Germline and junction disagree at one end, which may indicate a read error. The rearrangement joins TRBV19 to TRBJ2-1; 8 nucleotides match TRBD1. This CDR3 region has 15 residues. Germline CDR1 LNHDA, CDR2 SQIVND (reference sequence). CDR3 region: CTSTIGQDRVHEQFF. In DNA form, the CDR3 reads TGTACCAGTACTATCGGGCAGGACAGGGTGCATGAGCAGTTCTTC.

To note about this clonotype: A read error may produce the germline difference seen at one junction end. This chain uses TRBV11-2 with TRBJ1-4; 8 nucleotides match TRBD1. Germline-derived CDR1 and CDR2 are SGHAT and FQNNGV. The CDR3 consists of 15 residues. Written as DNA, the CDR3 is TGTGCCAGCAGCTTAGACCCGACAGGGGTTGAAAGACTATTTTTC. It encodes CASSLDPTGVERLFF.

The J gene is TRBJ1-2, the V gene TRBV28, with 9 bases that match TRBD1. Germline values: CDR1 MDHEN, CDR2 SYDVKM. The CDR3 contains 15 residues. The CDR3 DNA is TGTGCTAGCCACCTACCGGGACAGGGAACCAATGGCTACACCTTC. It encodes CASHLPGQGTNGYTF.

This clonotype has only one observation. Sequence at one end of the junction differs from germline and may be a read error. V usage is TRBV29-1 and J usage is TRBJ2-4; D is unresolved. The CDR3 runs 15 residues. CDR1 SQVTM and CDR2 ANQGSEA come from the germline V gene. CDR3 nucleotide sequence: TGCAACGTTGAAAAGGTGGTTCTAGCCAAAAACATTCAGTACTTC. Translating gives CNVEKVVLAKNIQYF.

Concerning this clonotype: One end of the junction is discordant with germline, which a read error may explain. The chain employs TRBV29-1 and TRBJ1-1; tentative D call: TRBD1 (5 bases). The CDR3 sequence is 13 residues long. Looked up from germline, CDR1 is SQVTM and CDR2 is ANQGSEA. This chain's CDR3 is CSGRDSLNTEALF. The CDR3 nucleotides read TGCAGCGGGAGAGACAGCCTGAACACTGAAGCTCTCTTT.

The chain employs TRBV2 and TRBJ2-4, with TRBD2 matching 7 bases. V lost 8 bases and J lost 2; bases outside the gene matches: 12. CDR1 is SNHLY and CDR2 is FYNNEI in the germline V gene. The CDR3 has 16 residues. CDR3 region: CASAFTGGGSKNIQYF. CDR3 DNA sequence: TGTGCCAGCGCCTTCACTGGGGGGGGGTCCAAAAACATTCAGTACTTC.

To note about this clonotype: A junction boundary mismatches the germline segment, possibly from a read error. The chain couples TRBV11-1 to TRBJ2-3; the D gene could be TRBD1 or TRBD2 (5 bases each). Looked up from germline, CDR1 is SGHAT and CDR2 is FQDESV (reference sequence). The CDR3 consists of 19 residues. CDR3: CASRSGGSSVGAHTHTQYF. The CDR3, as DNA: TGTGCCAGCAGATCTGGGGGAAGCTCTGTTGGAGCCCACACACATACGCAGTATTTT.

The gene calls are TRBV29-1 and TRBJ2-2; 8 bases fit TRBD2. After removal of 2 bases from V and 5 bases from J, the junction contained 10 bases not matched to a gene. CDR1 is SQVTM, CDR2 ANQGSEA, per germline. The CDR3 runs 16 residues. The CDR3 here is CSVESGTSGITGELFF. In DNA form, the CDR3 reads TGCAGCGTTGAATCCGGGACTAGTGGGATAACCGGGGAGCTGTTTTTT.

Many counts were recorded for this clonotype. The rearrangement links TRBV5-4 to TRBJ2-7; tentative D call: TRBD2 (5 bases). The CDR3 spans 14 residues. Germline values: CDR1 SGHNT, CDR2 YYREEE (reference sequence). Trimming removed 4 bases at V and 6 bases at J, with 17 bases between. The CDR3 coding sequence is TGTGCCAGCAGCGAGGCGGACTGGGCCCCCGAGCAGTACTTC. Translated, it gives CASSEADWAPEQYF.